The clone carrying this TCR beta chain turned up a few times. The data are from a study of T cells after yellow fever vaccination. V was cut by 7 bases and J by 0 bases, with 14 bases left in between. Per the germline V gene, CDR1 is LNHDA and CDR2 is SQIVND (reference sequence). The CDR3 spans 15 residues. TCRdb re-derived calls from the 5' RACE reads in MiXCR, one entry per CDR3 protein. Of about 340,000 distinct CDR3 sequences listed, about 12% are singletons. The sample was CD4+ T cells sorted from PBMCs, taken 15 days after the yellow fever booster vaccination. This sequence was found in a man younger than 35 who received the YFV17D yellow fever vaccine. J is TRBJ2-3 and V is TRBV19; possibly TRBD2 for D (6 bases). Written as DNA, the CDR3 is TGTGCCAGTACCAGCGGGCGTCCTAGCACAGATACGCAGTATTTT. Its protein product is CASTSGRPSTDTQYF.